The 32 T cell receptor beta chains reported below all come from one sample, sequenced in a study of memory CD4+ T cells and cytomegalovirus serostatus. Single viable CD3+CD4+CD8-CD45RO+ cells were sorted as the memory CD4+ T cells. Assay used: immunoSEQ multiplex PCR; TCRdb lists only in-frame clones, some missing. In the table there are more than 55,000 clones, roughly four fifths of which are singletons. Specimen: memory CD4+ T cells from blood. These receptors were obtained from an adult in good health and CMV-seronegative.

J is TRBJ2-3 and V is TRBV5-6; 7 bases are shared with TRBD1. The germline gives CDR1 SGHDT, CDR2 YYEEEE. J was trimmed by 1 base and V by 4 bases; bases with no gene match: 6. The CDR3 totals 15 residues. The CDR3: CASSLRQGGTDTQYF. In nucleotides, the CDR3 is TGTGCCAGCAGCCTAAGACAGGGAGGCACAGATACGCAGTATTTT.

The chain carries TRBV5-5 and TRBJ2-7, with D perhaps TRBD1 (6 bases). The CDR3 consists of 13 residues. Per germline, CDR1 SGHKS and CDR2 YYEKEE (reference sequence). Trimming pared 3 bases from V and 2 bases from J, leaving 9 bases between. The CDR3 DNA follows: TGTGCCAGCAGCTGGGGGCAAACCTACGAGCAGTACTTC. As protein: CASSWGQTYEQYF.

This clone showed up just once. The rearrangement links TRBV7-2 to TRBJ2-3; D is possibly TRBD2 (6 bases). CDR1 and CDR2 from the germline V gene are SGHTA and FQGNSA. The CDR3 extends over 15 amino acids. Trimming took 7 bases from V and 2 from J, leaving 16 bases between them. CDR3 sequence reads: CASTYRRGDTDTQYF. The DNA for the CDR3 is TGTGCCAGCACCTACCGGCGGGGAGACACAGATACGCAGTATTTT.

The chain combines TRBV11-2 with TRBJ2-2, with 8 bases identical to TRBD1. CDR3 length equals 16 residues. The germline gives CDR1 SGHAT, CDR2 FQNNGV. The ends lost 3 bases at V and 2 bases at J; junction bases unmatched: 5. The CDR3: CASSFGTGSNTGELFF. DNA of the CDR3: TGTGCCAGCAGCTTTGGGACAGGCTCCAACACCGGGGAGCTGTTTTTT.

The chain uses TRBV19 and TRBJ1-5; D is ambiguous. Trimming cost V 2 bases and J 7 bases, with 9 bases left between them. The length of the CDR3 is 13 residues. Germline CDR1 and CDR2: LNHDA and SQIVND (reference sequence). The CDR3 coding sequence is TGTGCCAGTAGTATACAAGGCGGGCAGCCCCAGCATTTT. This sequence encodes CASSIQGGQPQHF.

The chain combines TRBV2 with TRBJ1-2, with 7 bases lining up with TRBD1. The CDR3 has 13 residues. Germline V gives CDR1 SNHLY, CDR2 FYNNEI. V lost 5 bases and J lost 3; bases outside the gene matches: 3. The CDR3 is CASSKGADYGYTF. In nucleotides, the CDR3 is TGTGCCAGCAGTAAGGGGGCCGACTATGGCTACACCTTC. Based on the CDR3 plus reference TRBV2 and TRBJ1-2, the full variable domain is EPEVTQTPSHQVTQMGQEVILRCVPISNHLYFYWYRQILGQKVEFLVSFYNNEISEKSEIFDDQFSVERPDGSNFTLKIRSTKLEDSAMYFCASSKGADYGYTFGSGTRLTVV.

The rearrangement links TRBV28 to TRBJ1-1; D perhaps matches TRBD1 (5 bases). The CDR3 has 14 residues. Germline V CDR1 and CDR2: MDHEN, SYDVKM. Trimming cost V 7 bases and J 1 base, with 13 bases left between them. This chain's CDR3 is CASTHPGQNTEAFF. The CDR3, as DNA: TGTGCCAGCACCCACCCAGGGCAGAACACTGAAGCTTTCTTT.

The chain combines TRBV7-9 with TRBJ2-5; D is unresolved. There are 12 residues in the CDR3. V lost 5 bases and J lost 3, with 7 bases in between. Per germline, CDR1 SEHNR and CDR2 FQNEAQ (reference sequence). CDR3 sequence: CASSPWEETQYF. The CDR3 nucleotides read TGTGCCAGCAGCCCCTGGGAAGAGACCCAGTACTTC.

The chain joins TRBV19 to TRBJ2-2; perhaps TRBD1 as D (5 bases). The V end lost 10 bases, the J end lost 8 bases, and 14 bases lay between the germline ends. CDR1 is LNHDA and CDR2 is SQIVND in the germline V gene (reference sequence). The length of the CDR3 is 12 residues. CDR3 loop: CATRARGGELFF. CDR3 sequence (DNA): TGTGCCACCAGGGCAAGGGGTGGGGAGCTGTTTTTT. The full variable domain, rest sourced from reference TRBV19 and TRBJ2-2, is DGGITQSPKYLFRKEGQNVTLSCEQNLNHDAMYWYRQDPGQGLRLIYYSQIVNDFQKGDIAEGYSVSREKKESFPLTVTSAQKNPTAFYLCATRARGGELFFGEGSRLTVL.

The chain recombines TRBV5-1 with TRBJ1-5, with TRBD1 matching over 9 bases. The length of the CDR3 is 14 residues. CDR1 SGHRS and CDR2 YFSETQ come from the germline V gene. Trimming at V came to 7 bases and at J to 4 bases, leaving 6 bases not matched to a gene. CDR3 bases: TGCGCCAGCGCACAGGGGGCGAATAATCAGCCCCAGCATTTT. This encodes CASAQGANNQPQHF.

The chain carries TRBV11-2 and TRBJ2-7; 7 bases fit TRBD2. Germline V lookup: CDR1 SGHAT, CDR2 FQNNGV. V lost 7 bases to trimming and J lost 3 bases; unmatched junction nucleotides: 6. The CDR3 has 13 residues. The CDR3 coding sequence is TGTGCCAGCAAACCGACGGGGGGCTACGAGCAGTACTTC. Amino acids: CASKPTGGYEQYF. The whole variable domain, filled in from reference TRBV11-2 and TRBJ2-7, reads EAGVAQSPRYKIIEKRQSVAFWCNPISGHATLYWYQQILGQGPKLLIQFQNNGVVDDSQLPKDRFSAERLKGVDSTLKIQPAKLEDSAVYLCASKPTGGYEQYFGPGTRLTVT.

The chain recombines TRBV7-8 with TRBJ1-5, with 7 bases fitting TRBD1. The CDR3 has 14 residues. After removal of 5 bases from V and 8 bases from J, the junction contained 9 bases not matched to a gene. Germline V lookup: CDR1 SGHVS, CDR2 FQNEAQ. The CDR3 loop is CASSDTGAAEPQHF. The CDR3 DNA sequence: TGTGCCAGCAGCGATACAGGGGCCGCGGAGCCCCAGCATTTT.

V is TRBV28 and J is TRBJ1-1, with TRBD1 as a possible D gene (6 bases). The CDR3 length is 15 residues. Germline-derived CDR1 and CDR2 are MDHEN and SYDVKM. The germline V and J ends were trimmed by 3 bases and 2 bases, with 13 bases remaining between them. The CDR3 loop reads CASSFRGAGNTEAFF. The CDR3 DNA sequence: TGTGCCAGCAGTTTCCGGGGGGCGGGAAACACTGAAGCTTTCTTT.

V usage is TRBV7-7 and J usage is TRBJ2-5; D gene unclear. In germline, CDR1 is SSHAT, CDR2 FNYEAQ (reference sequence). Trimming took 5 bases from V and 5 from J, leaving 15 bases between them. The CDR3 runs to 14 residues. This CDR3 reads CASSRRPAGETQYF. In DNA, the CDR3 is TGTGCCAGCAGCCGTCGGCCAGCCGGGGAGACCCAGTACTTC.

The V call is TRBV19, the J call TRBJ2-7; no reliable D call. The CDR3 is made up of 11 amino acids. V lost 5 bases and J 3 bases, leaving 5 bases between the germline ends. Germline CDR1 is LNHDA and CDR2 is SQIVND (reference sequence). This CDR3 is CASSSHYEQYF. Written as DNA, the CDR3 is TGTGCCAGTAGTTCACACTACGAGCAGTACTTC.

This clone has just a few counts. V is TRBV18 and J is TRBJ1-2; no clear D. The germline gives CDR1 KGHSH, CDR2 LQKENI. The CDR3 is made up of 13 amino acids. The V end lost 5 bases, the J end lost 4 bases, and 11 bases lay between the germline ends. The CDR3 sequence: CASSATGIYGYTF. CDR3 coding DNA: TGTGCCAGCTCAGCTACTGGGATCTATGGCTACACCTTC.

V gene TRBV18 combines with J gene TRBJ1-1; tentatively, D is TRBD1 (5 bases). Germline V lookup: CDR1 KGHSH, CDR2 LQKENI. V dropped 3 bases and J dropped 5 bases, with 13 bases sitting between them. The CDR3 runs to 14 residues. As DNA, the CDR3 is TGTGCCAGCTCACCGTCAGGGTCTGGTACTGAAGCTTTCTTT. It is translated as CASSPSGSGTEAFF.

This sequence joins TRBV4-1 and TRBJ1-5; D gene unclear. The germline gives CDR1 MGHRA, CDR2 YSYEKL. Trimming shortened V by 1 base and J by 4 bases, and 8 bases separated the two germline ends. The CDR3 sequence is 14 residues long. The CDR3 here is CASSQGGFNQPQHF. CDR3 sequence (DNA): TGCGCCAGCAGCCAAGGCGGGTTTAATCAGCCCCAGCATTTT.

The CDR3 sequence: CASSYSKRGAVGKLFF. The DNA of the CDR3 is TGTGCCAGCAGTTACTCGAAGCGGGGGGCGGTTGGGAAACTGTTTTTT. The chain is built from TRBV6-5 and TRBJ1-4; the D gene is possibly TRBD1 (6 bases). The CDR3 covers 16 residues. CDR1 is MNHEY, CDR2 SVGAGI, per germline. V was cut by 0 bases and J by 11 bases, with 19 bases left in between.

This clone was counted between two and nine times. This rearrangement joins TRBV2 to TRBJ2-1; 8 bases match TRBD2. The length of the CDR3 is 14 residues. Germline CDR1 reads SNHLY; CDR2 reads FYNNEI. V was pared by 6 bases and J by 5 bases, with 6 bases of the junction left unmatched. Here the CDR3 DNA reads TGTGCCAGCAGCGCCGGGAGGGCGGACAATGAGCAGTTCTTC. Its protein is CASSAGRADNEQFF.

This chain links TRBV18 with TRBJ2-2, with 8 bases aligning to TRBD1. With V trimmed by 2 bases and J by 5 bases, 1 base remained unmatched. The CDR3 totals 14 residues. The germline gives CDR1 KGHSH, CDR2 LQKENI. The CDR3, as DNA: TGTGCCAGCTCACCAAACAGGGGGACCGGGGAGCTGTTTTTT. Residues: CASSPNRGTGELFF. The variable domain in full, completed from reference TRBV18 and TRBJ2-2, reads NAGVMQNPRHLVRRRGQEARLRCSPMKGHSHVYWYRQLPEEGLKFMVYLQKENIIDESGMPKERFSAEFPKEGPSILRIQQVVRGDSAAYFCASSPNRGTGELFFGEGSRLTVL.

In its sample, this clone was seen a few times. J is TRBJ1-1 and V is TRBV5-4, with D tentatively TRBD1 (5 bases). The CDR3 runs to 14 residues. V lost 0 bases and J 3 bases, leaving 9 bases between the germline ends. Germline CDR1 SGHNT, CDR2 YYREEE (reference sequence). The CDR3 DNA follows: TGTGCCAGCAGCTTGGTGGGGGAGGACACTGAAGCTTTCTTT. Translation gives CASSLVGEDTEAFF. The whole variable domain, filled in from reference TRBV5-4 and TRBJ1-1, reads ETGVTQSPTHLIKTRGQQVTLRCSSQSGHNTVSWYQQALGQGPQFIFQYYREEENGRGNFPPRFSGLQFPNYSSELNVNALELDDSALYLCASSLVGEDTEAFFGQGTRLTVV.

The chain couples TRBV30 to TRBJ1-4; D gene unclear. V was shortened by 1 base and J by 0 bases, with 12 bases between the two germline ends. CDR3 length: 16 residues. Germline values: CDR1 GTSNPN, CDR2 SVGIG (reference sequence). The CDR3 reads CAWSALLGATNEKLFF. The CDR3, as DNA: TGTGCCTGGAGTGCTCTTCTGGGAGCAACTAATGAAAAACTGTTTTTT.

V and J are TRBV21-1 and TRBJ1-5. TRBV21-1 is shown as a pseudogene. The CDR3 totals 16 residues. This CDR3 is CASSRIECLGNQPQHF. CDR3 sequence (DNA): TGTGCCAGCAGCAGGATCGAGTGCTTGGGCAATCAGCCCCAGCATTTT.

This chain uses TRBV5-4 with TRBJ2-3; D might be TRBD2 (7 bases). V lost 7 bases and J lost 2, with 11 bases in between. CDR3 length equals 13 residues. The germline gives CDR1 SGHNT, CDR2 YYREEE (reference sequence). In DNA form, the CDR3 reads TGTGCCAGCGGGGGGGCGATCACAGATACGCAGTATTTT. Protein sequence: CASGGAITDTQYF. Together with reference TRBV5-4 and TRBJ2-3, the CDR3 gives the full variable domain: ETGVTQSPTHLIKTRGQQVTLRCSSQSGHNTVSWYQQALGQGPQFIFQYYREEENGRGNFPPRFSGLQFPNYSSELNVNALELDDSALYLCASGGAITDTQYFGPGTRLTVL.

In this sample, this clone turned up once. The chain is built from TRBV29-1 and TRBJ2-2; TRBD1 aligns across 9 bases. The CDR3 has 14 residues. The V gene's germline CDR1 is SQVTM and CDR2 ANQGSEA. Losses at the gene ends were 7 bases for V and 0 bases for J; bases not matched to a gene: 3. The DNA for the CDR3 is TGCAGCGGGAGACAGGGGGCGAACACCGGGGAGCTGTTTTTT. Protein: CSGRQGANTGELFF.

In this sample, this clone turned up a few times. CDR3 sequence reads: CASSPGRTGSTEAFF. CDR3 nucleotides: TGTGCCAGCTCACCAGGGCGGACAGGGAGCACTGAAGCTTTCTTT. The rearrangement uses TRBV18 and TRBJ1-1; 8 bases match TRBD1. V was pared by 2 bases and J by 4 bases, with 6 bases of the junction left unmatched. Germline V gene lookup returns CDR1 KGHSH and CDR2 LQKENI. The CDR3 is 15 residues long.

The genes are TRBV5-6 and TRBJ2-3; D uncertain. The CDR3 contains 12 residues. V shed 2 bases and J shed 0 bases, with 1 base lying between them. CDR1 is SGHDT and CDR2 is YYEEEE in the germline V gene. This CDR3 is CASSFSTDTQYF. The CDR3 coding sequence is TGTGCCAGCAGCTTTAGCACAGATACGCAGTATTTT.

This chain links TRBV7-9 with TRBJ1-6; D not resolved. Trimming shortened V by 1 base and J by 6 bases, and 10 bases separated the two germline ends. The CDR3 consists of 15 residues. The germline CDR1 and CDR2 sequences are SEHNR and FQNEAQ (reference sequence). The CDR3 protein is CASSLEAIPNSPLHF. CDR3 sequence (DNA): TGTGCCAGCAGCTTAGAAGCAATCCCTAATTCACCCCTCCACTTT.

The chain combines TRBV7-9 with TRBJ2-7, with 7 positions matching TRBD1. This CDR3 comprises 12 residues. The trim removed 2 bases at V and 9 bases at J, leaving 4 bases unmatched. CDR1 and CDR2 from the germline V gene are SEHNR and FQNEAQ (reference sequence). The CDR3 sequence is CASSLSGGGQYF. CDR3 DNA: TGTGCCAGCAGCTTATCAGGGGGTGGGCAGTACTTC.

The chain is built from TRBV5-1 and TRBJ2-5, with D perhaps matching TRBD2 (7 bases). This CDR3 is built from 14 residues. Looked up from germline, CDR1 is SGHRS and CDR2 is YFSETQ. Between the trimmed V and J ends, which lost 4 bases and 3 bases, there was a span of 13 bases. This chain's CDR3 is CASSRGAGKETQYF. In DNA, the CDR3 is TGCGCCAGCAGCCGGGGGGCAGGGAAAGAGACCCAGTACTTC.

V usage is TRBV19 and J usage is TRBJ2-4; the match to TRBD2 covers 8 bases. Germline trimming cut 4 bases from V and 0 bases from J; bases unmatched to any gene: 11. This CDR3 has 18 residues. Germline assignment: CDR1 LNHDA and CDR2 SQIVND (reference sequence). As DNA, the CDR3 is TGTGCCAGTAGTAGAATCGAATATAGCGGGATAGCCAAAAACATTCAGTACTTC. Translation: CASSRIEYSGIAKNIQYF. The whole variable domain, remainder taken from reference TRBV19 and TRBJ2-4, is DGGITQSPKYLFRKEGQNVTLSCEQNLNHDAMYWYRQDPGQGLRLIYYSQIVNDFQKGDIAEGYSVSREKKESFPLTVTSAQKNPTAFYLCASSRIEYSGIAKNIQYFGAGTRLSVL.